The 24 T cell receptor beta chains given below trace back to one sample, sequenced in a study of tissue T cells after allogeneic stem cell transplantation. TCRdb keeps only in-frame clones here, not all; method: immunoSEQ multiplex PCR. Of roughly 25,000 clones listed, roughly 80% are singletons. This material consisted of tissue from the ileum, taken at autopsy. All receptors derive from a female donor over 55 with lung cancer.

This clone appeared once. The chain has TRBV18 and TRBJ2-7; D tentatively reads TRBD1 or TRBD2 (5 bases each). Germline V gene lookup returns CDR1 KGHSH and CDR2 LQKENI. V lost 2 bases and J lost 6, with 14 bases in between. The CDR3 runs to 14 residues. The CDR3 coding sequence is TGTGCCAGCTCACCAGCATCGGGGCGGAGCGAGCAGTACTTC. Amino acid sequence: CASSPASGRSEQYF.

This rearrangement joins TRBV6-5 to TRBJ1-1; no firm D call. Deletions cut 7 bases from V and 5 bases from J, with 17 bases between. CDR3 length equals 14 residues. Germline CDR1 is MNHEY and CDR2 is SVGAGI. This CDR3 is CASTLDRARTEAFF. The CDR3 coding sequence is TGTGCCAGCACCCTAGATCGAGCGAGGACTGAAGCTTTCTTT.

The chain is built from TRBV7-3 and TRBJ2-2, with TRBD2 identical over 14 bases. With 3 bases clipped from V and 0 bases from J, the junction kept 9 bases outside the gene matches. The CDR3 has 20 residues. Germline CDR1 reads SGHTA; CDR2 reads FQGTGA. The CDR3 DNA is TGTGCCAGCAGCTTCCGGACTAGCGGGGGGTCTCATGCGAACACCGGGGAGCTGTTTTTT. Protein: CASSFRTSGGSHANTGELFF. Variable domain in full (rest from reference TRBV7-3 and TRBJ2-2): GAGVSQTPSNKVTEKGKYVELRCDPISGHTALYWYRQSLGQGPEFLIYFQGTGAADDSGLPNDRFFAVRPEGSVSTLKIQRTERGDSAVYLCASSFRTSGGSHANTGELFFGEGSRLTVL.

The chain joins TRBV3-1 (or the pseudogene TRBV3-2) to TRBJ1-1; 9 nucleotides line up with TRBD1. The CDR3 contains 16 residues. Per the germline V gene, CDR1 is LGHDT and CDR2 is YNNKEL (reference sequence). The V gene end was trimmed by 3 bases and the J gene end by 1 base; junction bases not matched to a gene: 6. The CDR3 region is CASSQGTGRGNTEAFF. As DNA, the CDR3 is TGTGCCAGCAGCCAGGGGACAGGGAGAGGGAACACTGAAGCTTTCTTT.

V and J are TRBV27 and TRBJ2-7; 8 bases fit TRBD1. This CDR3 is 13 amino acids long. With V trimmed by 3 bases and J by 5 bases, 3 bases remained unmatched. Germline CDR1 and CDR2: MNHEY and SMNVEV (reference sequence). CDR3 in DNA: TGTGCCAGCAGTTTGAGGACAGGGAACGAGCAGTACTTC. Amino acid sequence: CASSLRTGNEQYF.

V usage is TRBV19 and J usage is TRBJ2-1; 8 bases map to TRBD2. Looked up from germline, CDR1 is LNHDA and CDR2 is SQIVND (reference sequence). The CDR3 has 17 residues. J lost 5 bases, V lost 1 base, and 10 bases had no gene match. The chain's CDR3 is CASSIGRGGSKDNEQFF. DNA for the CDR3: TGTGCCAGTAGTATAGGACGGGGGGGCAGCAAGGACAATGAGCAGTTCTTC.

This chain joins TRBV29-1 and TRBJ2-2, with TRBD2 matching over 7 bases. With 3 bases clipped from V and 5 bases from J, the junction kept 9 bases outside the gene matches. The germline gives CDR1 SQVTM, CDR2 ANQGSEA. CDR3 length: 15 residues. CDR3 sequence reads: CSVDGQGGHTGELFF. In nucleotides, the CDR3 is TGCAGCGTTGACGGGCAGGGAGGGCATACCGGGGAGCTGTTTTTT.

V and J are TRBV2 and TRBJ2-7, with 10 bases fitting TRBD2. The CDR3 extends over 13 amino acids. Looked up from germline, CDR1 is SNHLY and CDR2 is FYNNEI. J gave up 7 bases and V 6 bases, and 6 bases lay outside the gene matches. CDR3: CASSQREGGEQYF. The CDR3 DNA reads as TGTGCCAGCAGCCAGCGGGAGGGAGGGGAGCAGTACTTC.

The chain carries TRBV18 and TRBJ1-6; D is unclear. CDR1 is KGHSH and CDR2 is LQKENI in the germline V gene. Trimming removed 2 bases from V and 8 bases from J, with 7 bases in between. The CDR3 runs to 13 residues. This CDR3 reads CASSPNRDSPLHF. The CDR3 nucleotides read TGTGCCAGCTCACCAAACCGAGATTCACCCCTCCACTTT.

The V and J genes are TRBV6-5 and TRBJ1-1; D may be TRBD1 (5 bases). The V gene's germline CDR1 is MNHEY and CDR2 SVGAGI. CDR3 length: 15 amino acids. With 1 base removed from V and 2 bases from J, the gap between germline ends came to 11 bases. The CDR3 protein is CASSYWGTINTEAFF. DNA for the CDR3: TGTGCCAGCAGTTACTGGGGGACTATTAACACTGAAGCTTTCTTT.

The chain combines TRBV19 with TRBJ1-6, with D unresolved. Trimming took off 2 bases at V and 9 bases at J, with 8 bases between the two ends. Germline-derived CDR1 and CDR2 are LNHDA and SQIVND (reference sequence). CDR3 size: 13 residues. The CDR3, as DNA: TGTGCCAGTAGTATAAGCGAGATTTCACCCCTCCACTTT. Residues: CASSISEISPLHF.

This clone turned up a few times. The CDR3 region is CASSGQPNEKLFF. As DNA, the CDR3 is TGTGCCAGCAGTGGACAGCCTAATGAAAAACTGTTTTTT. The V and J genes are TRBV6-2 or TRBV6-3 and TRBJ1-4; D is possibly TRBD1 (6 bases). Trimming shortened V by 5 bases and J by 3 bases, and 7 bases separated the two germline ends. From germline, CDR1 is MNHEY and CDR2 SVGEGT. The CDR3 extends over 13 amino acids.

The V call is TRBV6-6, the J call TRBJ2-7; 7 nucleotides align to TRBD2. The J segment lost 5 bases and the V segment lost 5 bases, leaving 12 bases of the junction unmatched. CDR1 and CDR2 from the germline V gene are MNHNY and SVGAGI (reference sequence). The CDR3 covers 15 residues. The CDR3 DNA reads TGTGCCAGCAGTCCACCTGAGGCGGGAGCTCACGAGCAGTACTTC. This sequence encodes CASSPPEAGAHEQYF.

The V and J genes are TRBV30 and TRBJ1-1; 10 bases map to TRBD1. Per germline, CDR1 GTSNPN and CDR2 SVGIG (reference sequence). This CDR3 spans 13 amino acids. The V and J ends lost 8 bases and 4 bases, in that order; junction bases with no gene match: 7. In DNA form, the CDR3 reads TGTGCCCGCGACAGGGGGCTGGGCACTGAAGCTTTCTTT. This codes for CARDRGLGTEAFF.

This clone was recorded a few times. The V gene is TRBV30, the J gene TRBJ2-7, with D possibly TRBD1 on 6 matching bases. V lost 6 bases, J lost 4 bases, and 13 bases lay in between. The CDR3 runs 12 residues. Germline CDR1 and CDR2: GTSNPN and SVGIG (reference sequence). CDR3 DNA: TGTGCCTGCCAGGACAGATCTTACGAGCAGTACTTC. Translating gives CACQDRSYEQYF.

The chain combines TRBV4-2 with TRBJ2-1; 12 bases are shared with TRBD2. The CDR3 extends over 16 amino acids. Germline loops: CDR1 LGHNA, CDR2 YNFKEQ. Trimming removed 1 base from V and 4 bases from J; junction bases left unmatched: 2. The DNA for the CDR3 is TGTGCCAGCAGCCAAGCTCTAGCGGGGGGGTACAATGAGCAGTTCTTC. As protein: CASSQALAGGYNEQFF.

This clone was seen a few times. The chain couples TRBV11-3 to TRBJ2-7; 9 bases map to TRBD1. Germline trimming cut 5 bases from V and 5 bases from J; bases unmatched to any gene: 4. This CDR3 contains 13 residues. From germline, CDR1 is SGHNT and CDR2 YENEEA. CDR3 nucleotides: TGTGCCAGCAGCAAAAGGACAGGGGACGAGCAGTACTTC. It specifies CASSKRTGDEQYF.

The chain is built from TRBV7-9 and TRBJ1-3; possible D gene TRBD1, 5 bases. Trimming removed 7 bases from V and 0 bases from J, with 13 bases in between. This CDR3 is built from 15 residues. CDR1 and CDR2 (germline): SEHNR, FQNEAQ (reference sequence). This CDR3 is CASNLGGYSGNTIYF. CDR3 coding DNA: TGTGCCAGCAATCTTGGGGGTTACTCTGGAAACACCATATATTTT.

This sequence joins TRBV7-3 and TRBJ2-5; 9 bases are shared with TRBD2. Germline trimming cut 5 bases from V and 4 bases from J; bases unmatched to any gene: 8. The germline V gene encodes CDR1 SGHTA and CDR2 FQGTGA. The CDR3 extends over 15 amino acids. CDR3 sequence: CASSRIAGAGETQYF. The CDR3 DNA sequence: TGTGCCAGCAGCCGAATAGCGGGAGCGGGAGAGACCCAGTACTTC.

The rearrangement links TRBV6-5 to TRBJ1-2, with D maybe TRBD1 (6 bases). Germline-derived CDR1 and CDR2 are MNHEY and SVGAGI. Trimming shortened V by 6 bases and J by 5 bases, and 19 bases separated the two germline ends. This CDR3 has 15 amino acids. The chain's CDR3 is CASRTGTPGRYGYTF. CDR3 DNA: TGTGCCAGCAGAACAGGGACCCCAGGGAGGTATGGCTACACCTTC.

This rearrangement joins TRBV5-1 to TRBJ2-2, with 7 positions matching TRBD1. Germline CDR1 and CDR2: SGHRS and YFSETQ. The V gene end was trimmed by 4 bases and the J gene end by 6 bases; junction bases not matched to a gene: 6. This CDR3 is 14 amino acids long. CDR3 nucleotide sequence: TGCGCCAGCAGCCGGGACAGCTGGTCCGGGGAGCTGTTTTTT. Its translation is CASSRDSWSGELFF.

The gene calls are TRBV7-2 and TRBJ2-5, with D tentatively TRBD1 (5 bases). There are 14 residues in the CDR3. Germline V gives CDR1 SGHTA, CDR2 FQGNSA. The germline V and J ends were trimmed by 6 bases and 2 bases, with 13 bases remaining between them. The CDR3 DNA reads as TGTGCCAGCAGTGCGGTGGGGCAGCAAGAGACCCAGTACTTC. Translation: CASSAVGQQETQYF.

The gene calls are TRBV11-2 and TRBJ1-1; no clear D gene. The CDR3 consists of 11 residues. In germline, CDR1 is SGHAT, CDR2 FQNNGV. Trimming cost V 3 bases and J 9 bases, with 8 bases left between them. CDR3 sequence reads: CASSFEGKAFF. The DNA for the CDR3 is TGTGCCAGCAGCTTTGAGGGAAAAGCTTTCTTT.

J is TRBJ2-6 and V is TRBV5-8, with D possibly being TRBD2 (5 bases). CDR3 length equals 20 residues. The V gene's germline CDR1 is SGHTS and CDR2 YDEGEE. Trimming took 1 base from V and 4 from J, leaving 24 bases between them. CDR3 residues: CASSLYGYHPDWRGANVLTF. DNA of the CDR3: TGTGCCAGCAGCTTGTATGGATACCACCCGGACTGGAGAGGGGCCAACGTCCTGACTTTC.